This T cell receptor beta chain was found in a study of blood T cell repertoires in COVID-19. The CDR3 sequence is 15 residues long. CDR1 is SGHRS and CDR2 is YFSETQ in the germline V gene. V lost 2 bases to trimming and J lost 3 bases, with 13 bases between them. Clones were sequenced by immunoSEQ multiplex PCR, and TCRdb holds only the in-frame ones, with some missing. The sample lists roughly 81,000 clones, about 85% occurring once. The J gene is TRBJ2-3, the V gene TRBV5-1; D may be TRBD2 (6 bases). The specimen sequenced was peripheral blood. The source of this sequence is a woman aged 70-85 years with acute or convalescent COVID-19. DNA of the CDR3: TGCGCCAGCAGCTTTAATCCGGGGAGGACAGATACGCAGTATTTT. It translates to CASSFNPGRTDTQYF.